These 25 T cell receptor beta chains came from one sample sequenced in a study of T cell responses to AZD1222 COVID-19 vaccine. Some clones are missing from TCRdb's copy, which holds only in-frame ones; the method was immunoSEQ multiplex PCR. The sample holds more than 95,000 clones, roughly 89% seen once. The sample was peripheral blood, taken on day 0 of AZD1222 vaccination. These receptors were obtained from an adult in good health.

The chain is built from TRBV6-6 and TRBJ2-3; TRBD2 matches 13 bases. V lost 6 bases and J lost 7; bases outside the gene matches: 7. Germline loops: CDR1 MNHNY, CDR2 SVGAGI (reference sequence). The CDR3 extends over 15 amino acids. This CDR3 is CASSPTSGRAHTQYF. The CDR3 region has the DNA TGTGCCAGCAGCCCAACTAGCGGGAGGGCCCATACGCAGTATTTT.

In its sample, this clone was seen once. Here the CDR3 DNA reads TGTGCCAGTAGTGTCTTCATCCTTGGTCCTTACGAGCAGTACTTC. Residues: CASSVFILGPYEQYF. This chain joins TRBV19 and TRBJ2-7, with D uncertain. Germline V CDR1 and CDR2: LNHDA, SQIVND (reference sequence). This CDR3 contains 15 residues. With 5 bases removed from V and 4 bases from J, the gap between germline ends came to 18 bases.

V gene TRBV18 combines with J gene TRBJ2-7; D could derive from TRBD1 or TRBD2 (5 bases each). This CDR3 region has 15 residues. Trimming left V 2 bases short and J 0 bases short, with 11 bases between. Looked up from germline, CDR1 is KGHSH and CDR2 is LQKENI. The CDR3 DNA reads TGTGCCAGCTCACCATTCGGGACGCTCTCCTACGAGCAGTACTTC. Protein product: CASSPFGTLSYEQYF.

V usage is TRBV29-1 and J usage is TRBJ2-7, with D tentatively TRBD1 (6 bases). V lost 4 bases to trimming and J lost 2 bases, with 12 bases between them. Germline CDR1 and CDR2: SQVTM and ANQGSEA. The CDR3 consists of 13 residues. The CDR3 DNA follows: TGCAGCGTTGCCGGTGAGGGGGCCTACGAGCAGTACTTC. It translates to CSVAGEGAYEQYF.

CDR3 residues: CASTPFGDRGGEKLFF. The CDR3 DNA is TGTGCCAGCACTCCTTTCGGGGACAGGGGGGGAGAAAAACTGTTTTTT. V is TRBV27 and J is TRBJ1-4; 11 nucleotides match TRBD1. Germline V gene data show CDR1 as MNHEY and CDR2 as SMNVEV (reference sequence). The CDR3 consists of 16 residues. The V and J ends lost 7 bases and 8 bases, in that order; junction bases with no gene match: 12.

The rearrangement uses TRBV13 and TRBJ2-1; unclear D gene. The CDR3 extends over 12 amino acids. Germline V lookup: CDR1 PRHDT, CDR2 FYEKMQ (reference sequence). V was cut by 5 bases and J by 3 bases, with 5 bases left in between. The CDR3 DNA reads as TGTGCCAGCAGCATTAGCTACAATGAGCAGTTCTTC. Amino acids: CASSISYNEQFF.

The chain joins TRBV28 to TRBJ2-1; 9 bases are a match to TRBD1. This CDR3 is 13 amino acids long. The J segment lost 7 bases and the V segment lost 7 bases, leaving 5 bases of the junction unmatched. Germline V gene lookup returns CDR1 MDHEN and CDR2 SYDVKM. Here the CDR3 DNA reads TGTGCCAGCAAGGGGACAGGGAAAAATGAGCAGTTCTTC. Residues: CASKGTGKNEQFF.

The rearrangement joins TRBV19 to TRBJ2-2; TRBD1 agrees at 10 bases. V dropped 5 bases and J dropped 3; count of bases not matched to a gene: 9. This CDR3 is 17 amino acids long. Germline values: CDR1 LNHDA, CDR2 SQIVND (reference sequence). The CDR3 DNA is TGTGCCAGTAGTCCTCCTCCCGGGACAGGGGACACCGGGGAGCTGTTTTTT. Its translation is CASSPPPGTGDTGELFF. Supplemented by reference TRBV19 and TRBJ2-2, the full variable domain reads DGGITQSPKYLFRKEGQNVTLSCEQNLNHDAMYWYRQDPGQGLRLIYYSQIVNDFQKGDIAEGYSVSREKKESFPLTVTSAQKNPTAFYLCASSPPPGTGDTGELFFGEGSRLTVL.

This clone was counted a single time. The chain uses TRBV24-1 and TRBJ2-1; a possible D gene is TRBD2 (5 bases). V lost 6 bases and J lost 7, with 18 bases in between. The CDR3 is made up of 15 amino acids. Looked up from germline, CDR1 is KGHDR and CDR2 is SFDVKD. In DNA form, the CDR3 reads TGTGCCACCAGTTCGTCGCGGGTCCCGGGGAATGAGCAGTTCTTC. Its translation is CATSSSRVPGNEQFF.

The gene calls are TRBV19 and TRBJ2-7; D perhaps matches TRBD2 (5 bases). Germline V gene data show CDR1 as LNHDA and CDR2 as SQIVND (reference sequence). This CDR3 has 15 amino acids. Deletions cut 3 bases from V and 1 base from J, with 13 bases between. CDR3 loop: CASSIDVGVSYEQYF. The CDR3 nucleotides are TGTGCCAGTAGTATCGATGTGGGAGTGTCCTACGAGCAGTACTTC.

The chain's CDR3 is CASSLRGGGNSPLHF. CDR3 nucleotides: TGTGCCAGCAGCTTAAGGGGGGGTGGTAATTCACCCCTCCACTTT. This chain uses TRBV7-2 with TRBJ1-6, with a tentative D call TRBD1 (6 bases). CDR1 is SGHTA and CDR2 is FQGNSA in the germline V gene. There are 15 residues in the CDR3. V was trimmed by 2 bases and J by 6 bases, leaving 11 bases between them.

The rearrangement joins TRBV19 to TRBJ1-5; D is undetermined. Looked up from germline, CDR1 is LNHDA and CDR2 is SQIVND (reference sequence). The CDR3 has 15 residues. Trimming pared 10 bases from V and 4 bases from J, leaving 20 bases between. The CDR3 region is CATRSLVRDNQPQHF. The CDR3 nucleotides read TGTGCCACCCGATCTCTAGTGAGGGATAATCAGCCCCAGCATTTT.

The chain joins TRBV27 to TRBJ1-1; D possibly corresponds to TRBD1 (6 bases). The germline gives CDR1 MNHEY, CDR2 SMNVEV (reference sequence). V lost 1 base, J lost 3 bases, and 9 bases lay in between. The CDR3 is made up of 14 amino acids. The CDR3 DNA reads TGTGCCAGCAGTTTATATGGGGGGCACACTGAAGCTTTCTTT. Protein product: CASSLYGGHTEAFF.

Regarding this clone: Sequence at one end of the junction differs from germline and may be a read error. V gene TRBV7-3 combines with J gene TRBJ2-7, with D perhaps matching TRBD2 (5 bases). Germline-derived CDR1 and CDR2 are SGHTA and FQGTGA. The length of the CDR3 is 14 residues. CDR3: CASSPEGEGRKKVF. The CDR3, as DNA: TGTGCCAGCAGCCCCGAGGGTGAGGGTCGCAAGAAGGTCTTC.

The rearrangement uses TRBV6-5 and TRBJ1-3; 7 bases line up with TRBD1. The CDR3 has 14 amino acids. CDR1 MNHEY and CDR2 SVGAGI come from the germline V gene. Trimming removed 6 bases from V and 2 bases from J; junction bases left unmatched: 4. The CDR3 loop is CASSGRGPGNTIYF. As DNA, the CDR3 is TGTGCCAGCAGCGGTAGGGGGCCTGGAAACACCATATATTTT.

V is TRBV11-3 and J is TRBJ1-3, with 7 bases fitting TRBD1. This CDR3 contains 15 residues. The V and J ends lost 4 bases and 0 bases, in that order; junction bases with no gene match: 3. The germline V gene has CDR1 SGHNT and CDR2 YENEEA. The CDR3 sequence: CASSYPGGSGNTIYF. CDR3 nucleotide sequence: TGTGCCAGCAGCTATCCAGGGGGCTCTGGAAACACCATATATTTT.

The V gene is TRBV18, the J gene TRBJ1-1; D call uncertain. Deletions cut 4 bases from V and 0 bases from J, with 9 bases between. Per the germline V gene, CDR1 is KGHSH and CDR2 is LQKENI. The CDR3 is 14 residues long. The CDR3 here is CASSLKLMNTEAFF. The CDR3 DNA reads as TGTGCCAGCTCACTCAAGCTAATGAACACTGAAGCTTTCTTT.

This clone was observed a few times. This chain links TRBV28 with TRBJ2-1; 11 positions match TRBD2. With 8 bases clipped from V and 4 bases from J, the junction kept 4 bases outside the gene matches. Germline CDR1 is MDHEN and CDR2 is SYDVKM. CDR3 length equals 14 residues. CDR3 DNA sequence: TGTGCCAGCCGGGGACTAGCGGTTTACAATGAGCAGTTCTTC. Translated: CASRGLAVYNEQFF.

Here the CDR3 reads CASSPRPSWGRHTTDTQYF. In DNA, the CDR3 is TGTGCCAGCAGCCCACGACCTTCCTGGGGGAGGCACACCACAGATACGCAGTATTTT. The genes are TRBV7-8 and TRBJ2-3; D is possibly TRBD2 (6 bases). V lost 5 bases and J 2 bases, leaving 26 bases between the germline ends. Per the germline V gene, CDR1 is SGHVS and CDR2 is FQNEAQ. This CDR3 is 19 amino acids long.

The rearrangement links TRBV11-3 to TRBJ2-7, with a tentative D call TRBD2 (5 bases). V lost 5 bases and J lost 4, with 21 bases in between. The length of the CDR3 is 16 residues. Germline V CDR1 and CDR2: SGHNT, YENEEA. This CDR3 is CASSPLLGRTEYEQYF. CDR3 bases: TGTGCCAGCAGCCCCCTACTAGGGCGGACTGAATACGAGCAGTACTTC.

V and J are TRBV3-1 (or the pseudogene TRBV3-2) and TRBJ2-2, with D unclear. The CDR3 loop spans 14 amino acids. V lost 1 base and J lost 6, with 9 bases in between. Germline V gene sequence: CDR1 LGHDT, CDR2 YNNKEL (reference sequence). CDR3 in amino acids: CASSQAGRPGELFF. In DNA form, the CDR3 reads TGTGCCAGCAGCCAAGCAGGACGCCCCGGGGAGCTGTTTTTT.

The chain employs TRBV7-9 and TRBJ1-1; D not resolved. The CDR3 is made up of 15 amino acids. Trimming stripped 5 bases from V and 1 base from J, with 14 bases between. Germline V gene sequence: CDR1 SEHNR, CDR2 FQNEAQ (reference sequence). The CDR3 bases are TGTGCCAGCAGCCCTAGGGCGGCAGGGAACACTGAAGCTTTCTTT. It yields the protein CASSPRAAGNTEAFF. The variable domain in full, completed from reference TRBV7-9 and TRBJ1-1, reads DTGVSQNPRHKITKRGQNVTFRCDPISEHNRLYWYRQTLGQGPEFLTYFQNEAQLEKSRLLSDRFSAERPKGSFSTLEIQRTEQGDSAMYLCASSPRAAGNTEAFFGQGTRLTVV.

The chain has TRBV5-4 and TRBJ2-3; no clear D gene. The CDR3 is made up of 14 amino acids. The germline CDR1 and CDR2 sequences are SGHNT and YYREEE (reference sequence). Trimming took 3 bases from V and 2 from J, leaving 10 bases between them. The CDR3 is CASSSRWVTDTQYF. CDR3 bases: TGTGCCAGCAGCTCACGATGGGTCACAGATACGCAGTATTTT.

The chain carries TRBV7-2 and TRBJ2-2, with D hard to call. Deletions cut 1 base from V and 1 base from J, with 7 bases between. From germline, CDR1 is SGHTA and CDR2 FQGNSA. The CDR3 spans 15 residues. DNA of the CDR3: TGTGCCAGCAGCTTAGGACCTCAGAACACCGGGGAGCTGTTTTTT. Protein product: CASSLGPQNTGELFF.

This clone was observed a single time. V is TRBV9 and J is TRBJ1-3; D is undetermined. V was pared by 4 bases and J by 0 bases, with 8 bases between. CDR1 is SGDLS and CDR2 is YYNGEE in the germline V gene. The CDR3 runs to 14 residues. The CDR3 loop is CASSLHGSGNTIYF. CDR3 coding DNA: TGTGCCAGCAGCTTACACGGCTCTGGAAACACCATATATTTT. Supplemented by reference TRBV9 and TRBJ1-3, the full variable domain reads DSGVTQTPKHLITATGQRVTLRCSPRSGDLSVYWYQQSLDQGLQFLIQYYNGEERAKGNILERFSAQQFPDLHSELNLSSLELGDSALYFCASSLHGSGNTIYFGEGSWLTVV.